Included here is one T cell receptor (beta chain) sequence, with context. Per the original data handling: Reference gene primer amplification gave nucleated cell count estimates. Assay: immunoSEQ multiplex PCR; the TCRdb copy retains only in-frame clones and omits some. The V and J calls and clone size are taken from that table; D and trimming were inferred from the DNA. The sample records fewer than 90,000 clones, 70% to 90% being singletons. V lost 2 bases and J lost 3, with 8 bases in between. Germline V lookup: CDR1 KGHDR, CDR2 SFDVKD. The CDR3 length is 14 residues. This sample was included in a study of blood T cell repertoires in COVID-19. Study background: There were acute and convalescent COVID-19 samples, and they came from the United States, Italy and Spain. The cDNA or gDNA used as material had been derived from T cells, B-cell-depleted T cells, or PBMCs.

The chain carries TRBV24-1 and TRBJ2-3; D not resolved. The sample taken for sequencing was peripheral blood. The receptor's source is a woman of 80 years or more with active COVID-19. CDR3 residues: CATSDSIGTDTQYF. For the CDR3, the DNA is TGTGCCACCAGTGATTCGATCGGTACAGATACGCAGTATTTT.